Presented here are 2 T cell receptor beta chains from one specimen sequenced in a study of blood T cell repertoires in COVID-19. This table comes from immunoSEQ multiplex PCR, and its TCRdb copy is limited to in-frame clones, with some not included. The sample has about 240,000 clones, 82% seen once. Material: peripheral blood. All receptors derive from an older woman with active or convalescent COVID-19.

This rearrangement joins TRBV11-3 to TRBJ1-4; 7 bases line up with TRBD1. Germline lookup yields CDR1 SGHNT and CDR2 YENEEA. J lost 6 bases, V lost 0 bases, and 16 bases had no gene match. This CDR3 is built from 19 residues. The CDR3 bases are TGTGCCAGCAGCTTAGATCCCCCCAGGGGGACTGCAACAGATGAAAAACTGTTTTTT. It is translated as CASSLDPPRGTATDEKLFF.

The chain employs TRBV7-2 and TRBJ2-5; maybe TRBD2 (6 bases). The CDR3 runs to 13 residues. V lost 4 bases, J lost 6 bases, and 12 bases lay in between. CDR1 SGHTA and CDR2 FQGNSA come from the germline V gene. CDR3 bases: TGTGCCAGCAGCTCCTCGGGAGCCAAGACCCAGTACTTC. Its translation is CASSSSGAKTQYF.